In this sample, the clone carrying this T cell receptor beta chain turned up once. The entry originates in a study of Ad26.COV2.S vaccination and SARS-CoV-2 variants. Generated by immunoSEQ multiplex PCR, the TCRdb table keeps only in-frame clones and is missing some. The sample records about 680,000 clones, roughly 90% being singletons. The length of the CDR3 is 11 residues. Germline CDR1 and CDR2: DFQATT and SNEGSKA (reference sequence). Between the trimmed V and J ends, which lost 2 bases and 8 bases, there was a span of 7 bases. As for treatment: roughly 18 received Ad26.COV2.S at low or high dose, single or two shots; a few received placebo; per-sample allocation not given. Sampling was performed 63 days after the first vaccine or placebo injection.

The sequence was obtained from a person aged 18-65 years who received the Ad26.COV2.S COVID-19 vaccine or a placebo. This specimen was peripheral blood, taken in a trial of Ad26.COV2.S vaccine versus placebo. V gene TRBV20-1 combines with J gene TRBJ2-1; D uncertain. The CDR3 nucleotides read TGCAGTGCTAGAACCGTGGATGAGCAGTTCTTC. Its protein is CSARTVDEQFF.